This T cell receptor (beta chain) comes out of a study of early T cells in non-severe SARS-CoV-2 infection. Background on the study: Bulk RNA isolated from unsorted whole blood underwent sequencing; chains were not paired.

The CDR3 length is 13 residues. Germline V lookup: CDR1 SGHDN, CDR2 FVKESK. In this sample, this clonotype turned up many times. At one of its ends the junction is not consistent with the germline gene, which may arise from a read error. TCRdb re-analysed the 5' RACE reads in MiXCR, keeping a single row per CDR3 protein. Among around 46,000 distinct CDR3 sequences listed, approximately 5.1% were seen once. The TCR originated in an adult who was a healthcare worker with PCR-confirmed SARS-CoV-2 infection or an uninfected control (not recorded which). The material sequenced was whole blood, taken at baseline. This sequence joins TRBV14 and TRBJ2-7; weak D call: TRBD1 (5 bases). CDR3 bases: TGTGCCAGCAGCCAAGTCCCCAGGGCCCCTCTAACCTTC. It yields the protein CASSQVPRAPLTF.